These 31 T cell receptor beta chains originate from one sample sequenced in a study of long-term antiretroviral therapy in people with HIV (dated by TCRdb to the early 2020s). The immunoSEQ hsTCRB v3.0 assay was used at survey level resolution to sequence the TRB variable region. As stored in TCRdb, this immuneACCESS dataset retains in-frame rearrangements with V and J assigned. A fraction of the clones does not appear; measured against another copy, unresolved V genes explain less than half of the discrepancy, and the remainder lacks a known reason. The sample includes about 27,000 clones, with 85% to 95% observed a single time. Less than 9.5% of the sample lies in the top ten. The input for sequencing was unsorted PBMCs, taken 7.6 years after starting antiretroviral therapy. The receptors come from a woman in her 40s with HIV.

This sequence joins TRBV11-3 and TRBJ1-1, with a tentative D call TRBD1 (5 bases). The CDR3 totals 15 residues. Germline V CDR1 and CDR2: SGHNT, YENEEA. The germline V and J ends were trimmed by 0 bases and 1 base, with 9 bases remaining between them. This CDR3 is CASSLDQGKNTEAFF. The DNA of the CDR3 is TGTGCCAGCAGCTTAGATCAGGGAAAGAACACTGAAGCTTTCTTT.

CDR3 loop: CASSLDRTGRETQYF. The CDR3 DNA follows: TGTGCCAGCAGCTTAGATCGCACAGGGCGGGAGACCCAGTACTTC. The rearrangement uses TRBV11-2 and TRBJ2-5; tentative D call: TRBD1 (6 bases). Per the germline V gene, CDR1 is SGHAT and CDR2 is FQNNGV. Between the trimmed V and J ends, which lost 0 bases and 5 bases, there was a span of 13 bases. This CDR3 comprises 15 residues.

This sequence joins TRBV7-2 and TRBJ2-7; D not resolved. The CDR3 is made up of 14 amino acids. V was trimmed by 0 bases and J by 5 bases, leaving 11 bases between them. Germline CDR1 is SGHTA and CDR2 is FQGNSA. Here the CDR3 DNA reads TGTGCCAGCAGCTTAGCAGTGCATCTTAACGAGCAGTACTTC. It translates to CASSLAVHLNEQYF.

The gene calls are TRBV9 and TRBJ2-2, with 7 bases lining up with TRBD2. V gave up 4 bases and J gave up 6 bases; unmatched junction bases: 9. CDR3 length: 15 amino acids. The germline V gene encodes CDR1 SGDLS and CDR2 YYNGEE. The CDR3 DNA is TGTGCCAGCAGCCCTCGACTAGCTCTGGCCGGGGAGCTGTTTTTT. It translates to CASSPRLALAGELFF.

The table lists this clone with a count of one. V and J are TRBV28 and TRBJ1-2; maybe TRBD1 (6 bases). From germline, CDR1 is MDHEN and CDR2 SYDVKM. The CDR3 is 18 residues long. The V end lost 4 bases, the J end lost 0 bases, and 21 bases lay between the germline ends. CDR3 sequence reads: CASSSIDRPILANYGYTF. DNA of the CDR3: TGTGCCAGCAGTTCCATCGACAGGCCGATTTTAGCTAACTATGGCTACACCTTC.

This rearrangement joins TRBV4-3 to TRBJ2-7, with D perhaps matching TRBD1 or TRBD2 (5 bases each). V lost 3 bases and J lost 3, with 18 bases in between. Germline V CDR1 and CDR2: LGHNA, YSLEER. The CDR3 totals 16 residues. The CDR3 loop reads CASSQISYRDGYEQYF. The DNA of the CDR3 is TGCGCCAGCAGCCAGATATCCTATAGGGACGGCTACGAGCAGTACTTC.

V is TRBV10-3 and J is TRBJ1-2; D remains unclear. The germline V gene has CDR1 ENHRY and CDR2 SYGVKD. Trimming pared 5 bases from V and 4 bases from J, leaving 8 bases between. This CDR3 is 12 amino acids long. CDR3 coding DNA: TGTGCCATCAGTCCCGACACCTATGGCTACACCTTC. Its translation is CAISPDTYGYTF.

The chain is built from TRBV7-8 and TRBJ2-5; D is undetermined. Germline V gives CDR1 SGHVS, CDR2 FQNEAQ. This CDR3 is built from 14 residues. Trimming removed 5 bases at V and 2 bases at J, with 12 bases between. The CDR3: CASSPRNDQETQYF. The CDR3 DNA reads as TGTGCCAGCAGCCCTCGTAATGATCAAGAGACCCAGTACTTC. Full variable domain (remainder filled in from reference TRBV7-8 and TRBJ2-5): GAGVSQSPRYKVAKRGQDVALRCDPISGHVSLFWYQQALGQGPEFLTYFQNEAQLDKSGLPSDRFFAERPEGSVSTLKIQRTQQEDSAVYLCASSPRNDQETQYFGPGTRLLVL.

The chain has TRBV11-3 and TRBJ2-6, with a weak D call TRBD1 (5 bases). The CDR3 contains 17 residues. With 1 base removed from V and 10 bases from J, the gap between germline ends came to 20 bases. Germline values: CDR1 SGHNT, CDR2 YENEEA. CDR3 in DNA: TGTGCCAGCAGCTTAGCGGTCCTTGACAGCGCTAAGAACGTCCTGACTTTC. This gives the protein CASSLAVLDSAKNVLTF.

The V and J genes are TRBV5-4 and TRBJ1-1; 9 bases are a match to TRBD1. Per the germline V gene, CDR1 is SGHNT and CDR2 is YYREEE (reference sequence). V lost 1 base, J lost 1 base, and 2 bases stayed unmatched. The CDR3 totals 15 residues. The CDR3 DNA is TGTGCCAGCAGCTTGAAGACAGGGGGGAACACTGAAGCTTTCTTT. Its protein product is CASSLKTGGNTEAFF.

This clone was observed once. The chain recombines TRBV13 with TRBJ2-1; the D gene is possibly TRBD2 (5 bases). The V gene's germline CDR1 is PRHDT and CDR2 FYEKMQ (reference sequence). The CDR3 is made up of 14 amino acids. V lost 5 bases, J lost 10 bases, and 18 bases lay in between. The chain's CDR3 is CASSRSDLASEQFF. The CDR3 bases are TGTGCCAGCAGCAGAAGCGACCTAGCTTCCGAGCAGTTCTTC.

The genes are TRBV5-1 and TRBJ2-3, with TRBD2 identical over 12 bases. J lost 2 bases, V lost 0 bases, and 4 bases had no gene match. The CDR3 is made up of 17 amino acids. Looked up from germline, CDR1 is SGHRS and CDR2 is YFSETQ. CDR3 nucleotide sequence: TGCGCCAGCAGCTTGGGGCTAGCGGGGGGGATCACAGATACGCAGTATTTT. Its translation is CASSLGLAGGITDTQYF.

The rearrangement joins TRBV5-4 to TRBJ2-1, with TRBD2 matching over 7 bases. Germline CDR1 and CDR2: SGHNT and YYREEE (reference sequence). The V and J ends lost 4 bases and 7 bases, in that order; junction bases with no gene match: 14. The CDR3 loop spans 16 amino acids. The CDR3 nucleotides read TGTGCCAGCAGCGCAGACTACACGGCCGGGGGGAATGAGCAGTTCTTC. This translates into CASSADYTAGGNEQFF. The full variable domain, in which reference TRBV5-4 and TRBJ2-1 provide the parts outside the CDR3, is ETGVTQSPTHLIKTRGQQVTLRCSSQSGHNTVSWYQQALGQGPQFIFQYYREEENGRGNFPPRFSGLQFPNYSSELNVNALELDDSALYLCASSADYTAGGNEQFFGPGTRLTVL.

V is TRBV12-5 and J is TRBJ2-7; 12 bases agree with TRBD1. The V gene's germline CDR1 is LGHNT and CDR2 FRNRAP. The CDR3 is 14 residues long. V was clipped by 5 bases and J by 6 bases; unmatched bases: 5. The CDR3 reads CASGTGTGGFEQYF. In DNA, the CDR3 is TGTGCTAGTGGTACCGGGACAGGGGGCTTCGAGCAGTACTTC.

This chain connects TRBV19 to TRBJ2-3; TRBD1 matches 9 bases. CDR3 size: 16 residues. The germline V gene encodes CDR1 LNHDA and CDR2 SQIVND (reference sequence). Germline trimming cut 4 bases from V and 1 base from J; bases unmatched to any gene: 6. CDR3 amino acids: CASSTTTGGGTDTQYF. CDR3 DNA: TGTGCCAGTAGTACCACGACAGGGGGTGGCACAGATACGCAGTATTTT.

The chain joins TRBV19 to TRBJ2-1, with 8 positions matching TRBD2. The CDR3 is made up of 14 amino acids. The trim removed 6 bases at V and 11 bases at J, leaving 12 bases unmatched. Germline assignment: CDR1 LNHDA and CDR2 SQIVND (reference sequence). CDR3 in DNA: TGTGCCAGTAGGGTCGGCGCGGGGGGTTCAAAGCAGTTCTTC. Translating gives CASRVGAGGSKQFF.

V and J are TRBV7-9 and TRBJ2-7; D not certain. CDR1 is SEHNR and CDR2 is FQNEAQ in the germline V gene (reference sequence). The V gene lost 5 bases and the J gene lost 2 bases, with 16 bases spanning the gap. CDR3 length: 15 residues. CDR3 in amino acids: CASSPILGGAYEQYF. The CDR3 DNA follows: TGTGCCAGCAGCCCAATCTTGGGCGGAGCCTACGAGCAGTACTTC. Drawing the rest from reference TRBV7-9 and TRBJ2-7, the complete variable domain is DTGVSQNPRHKITKRGQNVTFRCDPISEHNRLYWYRQTLGQGPEFLTYFQNEAQLEKSRLLSDRFSAERPKGSFSTLEIQRTEQGDSAMYLCASSPILGGAYEQYFGPGTRLTVT.

The rearrangement links TRBV30 to TRBJ1-1, with a possible D match to TRBD1 (5 bases). CDR1 GTSNPN and CDR2 SVGIG come from the germline V gene (reference sequence). V was shortened by 3 bases and J by 1 base, with 9 bases between the two germline ends. The CDR3 is 13 residues long. The CDR3 loop is CAWSTQGNTEAFF. CDR3 DNA: TGTGCCTGGAGCACCCAGGGGAACACTGAAGCTTTCTTT. The whole variable domain, filled in from reference TRBV30 and TRBJ1-1, reads SQTIHQWPATLVQPVGSPLSLECTVEGTSNPNLYWYRQAAGRGLQLLFYSVGIGQISSEVPQNLSASRPQDRQFILSSKKLLLSDSGFYLCAWSTQGNTEAFFGQGTRLTVV.

The chain joins TRBV7-9 to TRBJ2-3; D is unclear. The V and J ends lost 4 bases and 1 base respectively, with 9 bases between them. The CDR3 runs to 14 residues. Looked up from germline, CDR1 is SEHNR and CDR2 is FQNEAQ (reference sequence). CDR3 nucleotide sequence: TGTGCCAGCAGCTCCATAGAGGGCACAGATACGCAGTATTTT. Protein: CASSSIEGTDTQYF.

This chain joins TRBV5-1 and TRBJ2-3; TRBD2 might be the D (6 bases). The V end lost 4 bases, the J end lost 1 base, and 22 bases lay between the germline ends. The germline V gene encodes CDR1 SGHRS and CDR2 YFSETQ. This CDR3 has 18 amino acids. For the CDR3, the DNA is TGCGCCAGCAGCCCAAGGACTATCGCCACTTCGGGCACAGATACGCAGTATTTT. The encoded protein is CASSPRTIATSGTDTQYF.

The V call is TRBV6-5, the J call TRBJ1-6; maybe TRBD1 (6 bases). Trimming shortened V by 0 bases and J by 7 bases, and 13 bases separated the two germline ends. Germline V gene data show CDR1 as MNHEY and CDR2 as SVGAGI. The CDR3 loop spans 16 amino acids. CDR3 region: CASSYSRAGENSPLHF. As DNA, the CDR3 is TGTGCCAGCAGTTACTCGAGGGCAGGGGAAAATTCACCCCTCCACTTT.

The chain couples TRBV27 to TRBJ2-7; possibly TRBD1 or TRBD2 for D (5 bases each). V was pared by 5 bases and J by 5 bases, with 13 bases between. The V gene's germline CDR1 is MNHEY and CDR2 SMNVEV (reference sequence). This CDR3 contains 13 residues. The CDR3 sequence is CASSVRGTHEQYF. The DNA of the CDR3 is TGTGCCAGCAGTGTCCGGGGCACCCACGAGCAGTACTTC.

The CDR3 is CASSLGTVNNSPLHF. The CDR3 DNA follows: TGTGCCAGCAGCCTCGGGACAGTGAATAATTCACCCCTCCACTTT. V is TRBV9 and J is TRBJ1-6; 7 positions match TRBD1. The CDR3 covers 15 residues. Germline CDR1 reads SGDLS; CDR2 reads YYNGEE. Trimming took 4 bases from V and 5 from J; bases not matched to a gene: 6.

The chain has TRBV30 and TRBJ1-2; D not certain. The CDR3 spans 15 residues. Germline CDR1 and CDR2: GTSNPN and SVGIG (reference sequence). With 3 bases removed from V and 0 bases from J, the gap between germline ends came to 14 bases. For the CDR3, the DNA is TGTGCCTGGAGGTTGGGTCCGTTAGCTAACTATGGCTACACCTTC. Amino acid sequence: CAWRLGPLANYGYTF.

This chain connects TRBV6-5 to TRBJ1-2; D unresolved. V shed 2 bases and J shed 5 bases, with 9 bases lying between them. The CDR3 loop spans 13 amino acids. Germline-derived CDR1 and CDR2 are MNHEY and SVGAGI. CDR3 coding DNA: TGTGCCAGCAGTTACGGACTGACTTATGGCTACACCTTC. Amino acids: CASSYGLTYGYTF.

The chain links TRBV23-1 to TRBJ2-2; the match to TRBD1 covers 9 bases. TRBV23-1 is designated an ORF whose function remains uncertain. The CDR3 totals 16 residues. Losses at the gene ends were 2 bases for V and 4 bases for J; bases not matched to a gene: 5. The CDR3 sequence: CASSQPGQGLTGELFF. CDR3 coding DNA: TGCGCCAGCAGTCAACCGGGACAGGGACTCACCGGGGAGCTGTTTTTT.

This clone was seen once. The V and J genes are TRBV18 and TRBJ1-2; D might be TRBD1 (6 bases). Trimming cost V 3 bases and J 8 bases, with 13 bases left between them. Germline V lookup: CDR1 KGHSH, CDR2 LQKENI. The CDR3 totals 13 residues. The CDR3, as DNA: TGTGCCAGCTCACCGGGGGACATCTTGGGCTACACCTTC. It yields the protein CASSPGDILGYTF.

V is TRBV5-1 and J is TRBJ1-1; TRBD1 agrees at 10 bases. V lost 0 bases to trimming and J lost 6 bases; unmatched junction nucleotides: 2. The CDR3 has 14 amino acids. The germline gives CDR1 SGHRS, CDR2 YFSETQ. CDR3 sequence (DNA): TGCGCCAGCAGCTTGGGGGGGACAGGGGCTGAAGCTTTCTTT. It is translated as CASSLGGTGAEAFF.

This rearrangement joins TRBV7-2 to TRBJ2-5; D gene unclear. V was trimmed by 5 bases and J by 3 bases, leaving 16 bases between them. There are 15 residues in the CDR3. The germline V gene has CDR1 SGHTA and CDR2 FQGNSA. The CDR3 DNA follows: TGTGCCAGCAGCCCCCGGCCCGAGCTTAAAGAGACCCAGTACTTC. This translates into CASSPRPELKETQYF.

This clone is a singleton in its sample. The chain has TRBV5-6 and TRBJ1-5, with D possibly being TRBD1 (5 bases). CDR3 length: 14 amino acids. The germline V gene encodes CDR1 SGHDT and CDR2 YYEEEE. V was cut by 3 bases and J by 6 bases, with 13 bases left in between. The DNA of the CDR3 is TGTGCCAGCAGCTCCACCGGGGCGGGTCAGCCCCAGCATTTT. Its protein is CASSSTGAGQPQHF. Full variable domain (remainder filled in from reference TRBV5-6 and TRBJ1-5): DAGVTQSPTHLIKTRGQQVTLRCSPKSGHDTVSWYQQALGQGPQFIFQYYEEEERQRGNFPDRFSGHQFPNYSSELNVNALLLGDSALYLCASSSTGAGQPQHFGDGTRLSIL.

The chain combines TRBV27 with TRBJ1-2; D uncertain. Germline V gene lookup returns CDR1 MNHEY and CDR2 SMNVEV (reference sequence). The CDR3 covers 14 residues. Between the trimmed V and J ends, which lost 2 bases and 7 bases, there was a span of 14 bases. The DNA for the CDR3 is TGTGCCAGCAGTTTACGGGCCGGAATGAGTGGCTACACCTTC. It codes for CASSLRAGMSGYTF.